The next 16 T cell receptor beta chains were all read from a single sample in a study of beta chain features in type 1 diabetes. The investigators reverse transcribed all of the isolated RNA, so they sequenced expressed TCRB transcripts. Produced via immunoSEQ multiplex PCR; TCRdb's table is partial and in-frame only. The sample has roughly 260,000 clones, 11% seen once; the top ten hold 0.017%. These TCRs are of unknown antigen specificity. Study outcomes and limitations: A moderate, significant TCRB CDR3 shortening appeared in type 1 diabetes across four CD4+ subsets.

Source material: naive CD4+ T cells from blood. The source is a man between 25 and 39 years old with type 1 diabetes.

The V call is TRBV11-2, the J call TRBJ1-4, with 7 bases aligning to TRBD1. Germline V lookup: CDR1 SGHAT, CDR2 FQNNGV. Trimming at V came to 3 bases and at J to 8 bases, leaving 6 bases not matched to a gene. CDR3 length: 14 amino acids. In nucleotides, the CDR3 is TGTGCCAGCAGCTTTTCAGGGGGACCGGAAAAACTGTTTTTT. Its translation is CASSFSGGPEKLFF.

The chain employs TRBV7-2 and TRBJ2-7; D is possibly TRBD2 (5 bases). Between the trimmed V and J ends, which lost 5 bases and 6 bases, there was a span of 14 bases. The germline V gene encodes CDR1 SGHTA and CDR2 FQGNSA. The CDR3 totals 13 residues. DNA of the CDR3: TGTGCCAGCAGCCCCGGCGGAGGTCGCGAGCAGTACTTC. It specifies CASSPGGGREQYF.

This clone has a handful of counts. CDR3 in amino acids: CASSTGQGATQPQHF. In nucleotides, the CDR3 is TGTGCCAGCAGTACGGGACAGGGGGCCACTCAGCCCCAGCATTTT. The genes are TRBV2 and TRBJ1-5; 12 nucleotides align to TRBD1. Trimming cost V 5 bases and J 6 bases; bases outside gene matches: 5. This CDR3 is built from 15 residues. Germline V gene sequence: CDR1 SNHLY, CDR2 FYNNEI.

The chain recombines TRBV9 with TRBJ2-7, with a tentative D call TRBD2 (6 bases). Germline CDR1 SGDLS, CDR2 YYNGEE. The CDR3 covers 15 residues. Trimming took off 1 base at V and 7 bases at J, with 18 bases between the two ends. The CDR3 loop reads CASSVPGRGTGEQYF. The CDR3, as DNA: TGTGCCAGCAGCGTACCCGGGAGAGGGACGGGGGAGCAGTACTTC.

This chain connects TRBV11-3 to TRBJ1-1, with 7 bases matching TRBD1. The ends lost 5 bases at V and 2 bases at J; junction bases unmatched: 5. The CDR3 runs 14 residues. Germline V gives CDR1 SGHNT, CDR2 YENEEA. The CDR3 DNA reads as TGTGCCAGCAGCATGGGGACAGCAAACACTGAAGCTTTCTTT. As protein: CASSMGTANTEAFF.

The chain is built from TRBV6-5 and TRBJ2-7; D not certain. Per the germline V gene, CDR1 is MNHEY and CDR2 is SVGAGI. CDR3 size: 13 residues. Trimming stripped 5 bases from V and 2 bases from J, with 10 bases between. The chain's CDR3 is CASSTGPTYEQYF. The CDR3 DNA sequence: TGTGCCAGCAGTACTGGTCCGACCTACGAGCAGTACTTC.

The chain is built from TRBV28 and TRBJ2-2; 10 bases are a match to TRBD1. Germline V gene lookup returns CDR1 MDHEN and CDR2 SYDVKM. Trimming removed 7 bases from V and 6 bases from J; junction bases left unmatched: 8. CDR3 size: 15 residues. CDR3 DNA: TGTGCCAGCACCCAATGGGGACAGGGGTCCGGGGAGCTGTTTTTT. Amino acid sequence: CASTQWGQGSGELFF.

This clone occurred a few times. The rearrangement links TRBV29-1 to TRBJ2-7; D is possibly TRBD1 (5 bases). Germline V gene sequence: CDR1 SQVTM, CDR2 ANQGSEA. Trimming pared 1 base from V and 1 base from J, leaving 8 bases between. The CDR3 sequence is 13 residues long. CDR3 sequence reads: CSVEAQESYEQYF. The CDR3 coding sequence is TGCAGCGTTGAAGCACAGGAGTCCTACGAGCAGTACTTC.

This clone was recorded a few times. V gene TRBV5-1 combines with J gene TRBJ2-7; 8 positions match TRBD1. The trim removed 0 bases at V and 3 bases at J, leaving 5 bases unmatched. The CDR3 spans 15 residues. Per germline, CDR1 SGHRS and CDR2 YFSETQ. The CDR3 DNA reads TGCGCCAGCAGCTTGGCCGCAGGGGGCATCTACGAGCAGTACTTC. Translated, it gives CASSLAAGGIYEQYF.

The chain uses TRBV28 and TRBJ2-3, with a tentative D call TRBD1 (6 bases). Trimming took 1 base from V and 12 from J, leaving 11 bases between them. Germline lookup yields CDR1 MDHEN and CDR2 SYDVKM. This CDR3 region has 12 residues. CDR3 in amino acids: CASSLLRGIQYF. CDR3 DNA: TGTGCCAGCAGTTTATTAAGGGGGATTCAGTATTTT.

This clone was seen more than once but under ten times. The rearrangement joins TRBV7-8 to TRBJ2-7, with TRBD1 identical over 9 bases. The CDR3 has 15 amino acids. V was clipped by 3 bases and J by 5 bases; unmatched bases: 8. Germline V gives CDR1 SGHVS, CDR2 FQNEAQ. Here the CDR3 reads CASSLPGTGKHEQYF. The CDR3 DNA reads TGTGCCAGCAGCTTGCCCGGGACAGGGAAACACGAGCAGTACTTC.

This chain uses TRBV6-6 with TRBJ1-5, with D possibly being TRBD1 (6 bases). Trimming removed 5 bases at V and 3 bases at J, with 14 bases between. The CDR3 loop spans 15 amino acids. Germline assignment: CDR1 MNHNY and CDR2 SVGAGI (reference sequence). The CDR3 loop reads CASSTTQGSNQPQHF. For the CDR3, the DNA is TGTGCCAGCAGTACCACACAGGGTTCCAATCAGCCCCAGCATTTT.

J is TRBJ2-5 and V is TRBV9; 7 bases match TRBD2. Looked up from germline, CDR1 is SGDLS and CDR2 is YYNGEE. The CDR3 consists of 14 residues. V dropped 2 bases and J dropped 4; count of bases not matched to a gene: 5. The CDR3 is CASSVGLNRETQYF. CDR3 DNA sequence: TGTGCCAGCAGCGTGGGACTAAATCGAGAGACCCAGTACTTC.

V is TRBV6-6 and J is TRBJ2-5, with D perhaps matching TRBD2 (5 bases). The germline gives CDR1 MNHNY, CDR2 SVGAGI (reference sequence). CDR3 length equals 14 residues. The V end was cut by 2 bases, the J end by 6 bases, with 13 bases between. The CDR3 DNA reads TGTGCCAGCAGTTACCTACTAGAATCTAAGACCCAGTACTTC. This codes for CASSYLLESKTQYF.

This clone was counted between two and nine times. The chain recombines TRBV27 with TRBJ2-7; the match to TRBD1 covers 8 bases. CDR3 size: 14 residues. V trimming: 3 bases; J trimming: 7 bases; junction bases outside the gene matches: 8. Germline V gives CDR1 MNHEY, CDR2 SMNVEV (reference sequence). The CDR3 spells CASSFGQGRWEQYF. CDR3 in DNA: TGTGCCAGCAGTTTTGGACAGGGCCGCTGGGAGCAGTACTTC.

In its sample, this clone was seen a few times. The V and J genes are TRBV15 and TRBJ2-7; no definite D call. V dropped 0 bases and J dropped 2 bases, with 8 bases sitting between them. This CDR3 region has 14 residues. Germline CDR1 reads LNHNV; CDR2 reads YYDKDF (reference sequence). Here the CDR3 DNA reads TGTGCCACCAGCAGAGAGACGGGTGCCTACGAGCAGTACTTC. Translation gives CATSRETGAYEQYF.